This note documents a single T cell receptor (beta chain) sequence. Its antigen remains unknown. The sample is drawn from a study of T cell responses to AZD1222 COVID-19 vaccine. Regarding the study as a whole: Close to half of all spike-specific TCRs reportedly target regions of the variants that are unmutated. Baseline seropositives among AZD1222 recipients totaled only five to seven. All repertoire sampling was performed exclusively after the peak T cell response.

Here immunoSEQ multiplex PCR was the method, and the copy in TCRdb shows in-frame clones only, minus some. The profile shows roughly 80,000 clones, 80% to 95% of them singletons. V dropped 3 bases and J dropped 4 bases, with 12 bases sitting between them. CDR3 length: 14 amino acids. Germline V gene data show CDR1 as GTSNPN and CDR2 as SVGIG (reference sequence). The chain recombines TRBV30 with TRBJ1-4, with D maybe TRBD1 (6 bases). This material consisted of peripheral blood, taken 28 days after the second AZD1222 dose. The receptor comes from an adult who received the AZD1222 COVID-19 vaccine. The CDR3 region has the DNA TGTGCCTGGAGCGGGGGCTACGGTAATGAAAAACTGTTTTTT. It specifies CAWSGGYGNEKLFF.